Below, 14 T cell receptor beta chains from the same sample are listed, as sequenced in a study of T cell repertoires in cytomegalovirus infection. These receptors are not linked to any known antigen. TCRdb reanalysed the reads using MiXCR and keeps one entry per CDR3 protein. Among some 350,000 distinct CDR3 sequences, roughly 36% were seen once, and the ten largest hold roughly 13%. Sequencing was performed on cultured PBMCs, taken from culture after CMV antigen stimulation. The source is a human donor in good health (CMV status not recorded). Some clones in this sample may be carry-over from other donors' samples.

This chain uses TRBV7-9 with TRBJ1-6; D is unclear. V was trimmed by 0 bases and J by 6 bases, leaving 12 bases between them. The CDR3 is 16 residues long. Germline loops: CDR1 SEHNR, CDR2 FQNEAQ (reference sequence). CDR3 bases: TGTGCCAGCAGCTTAGCGAGGGAGAATCTTAATTCACCCCTCCACTTT. This codes for CASSLARENLNSPLHF.

The chain employs TRBV12-3 or TRBV12-4 and TRBJ2-3; 9 positions match TRBD2. V shed 7 bases, J shed 1 base, and the junction held 9 bases outside the gene matches. The CDR3 spans 16 residues. The CDR3 DNA reads as TGTGCCAGCACCAATGAAAGACTAGCGGGCACAGATACGCAGTATTTT. It specifies CASTNERLAGTDTQYF.

The chain recombines TRBV19 with TRBJ2-3; the match to TRBD2 covers 8 bases. CDR1 and CDR2 from the germline V gene are LNHDA and SQIVND (reference sequence). This CDR3 is 17 amino acids long. V was pared by 0 bases and J by 5 bases, with 10 bases of the junction left unmatched. This CDR3 reads CASSIDQGAGVGDTQYF. The CDR3 coding sequence is TGTGCCAGTAGTATAGATCAGGGAGCGGGAGTGGGAGATACGCAGTATTTT.

Only a few counts were recorded for this clonotype. The rearrangement joins TRBV13 to TRBJ2-1; 13 bases map to TRBD2. Germline V lookup: CDR1 PRHDT, CDR2 FYEKMQ (reference sequence). This CDR3 comprises 17 residues. J gave up 8 bases and V 0 bases, and 7 bases lay outside the gene matches. Written as DNA, the CDR3 is TGTGCCAGCAGCTTAGGAACTAGCGGGAGGGCCGAAGATGAGCAGTTCTTC. Amino acid sequence: CASSLGTSGRAEDEQFF.

In its sample, this clonotype was seen a few times. J is TRBJ2-1 and V is TRBV7-9, with 9 bases lining up with TRBD2. There are 16 residues in the CDR3. V was clipped by 3 bases and J by 5 bases; unmatched bases: 8. Germline V gene data show CDR1 as SEHNR and CDR2 as FQNEAQ (reference sequence). The CDR3 DNA reads TGTGCCAGCAGCTTTACTGCAAGCGGGAGGAACAATGAGCAGTTCTTC. Protein: CASSFTASGRNNEQFF.

This clonotype occurred a few times. The J gene is TRBJ1-2, the V gene TRBV6-6; D is undetermined. V lost 0 bases and J 4 bases, leaving 9 bases between the germline ends. This CDR3 contains 14 residues. The germline V gene has CDR1 MNHNY and CDR2 SVGAGI (reference sequence). CDR3 residues: CASSYSRGIYGYTF. The CDR3 DNA reads TGTGCCAGCAGTTACTCGAGAGGGATCTATGGCTACACCTTC.

The chain couples TRBV7-2 to TRBJ1-4, with D unresolved. CDR3 length: 13 amino acids. Trimming pared 2 bases from V and 6 bases from J, leaving 7 bases between. Germline CDR1 reads SGHTA; CDR2 reads FQGNSA. The chain's CDR3 is CASSLMMDEKLFF. CDR3 DNA sequence: TGTGCCAGCAGCTTAATGATGGATGAAAAACTGTTTTTT.

This clonotype was picked up a small number of times. The V call is TRBV6-2 or TRBV6-3, the J call TRBJ1-6, with no clear D. CDR3 length equals 15 residues. The germline V and J ends were trimmed by 6 bases and 6 bases, with 15 bases remaining between them. Germline CDR1 is MNHEY and CDR2 is SVGEGT. For the CDR3, the DNA is TGTGCCAGCAGCGAAGACACGAAGATTAATTCACCCCTCCACTTT. It translates to CASSEDTKINSPLHF.

The V call is TRBV20-1, the J call TRBJ1-5, with 7 bases identical to TRBD1. The germline gives CDR1 DFQATT, CDR2 SNEGSKA (reference sequence). The junction had 4 bases not matched to a gene; V was cut back by 8 bases and J by 3 bases. CDR3 length: 12 amino acids. CDR3: CSTGQSNQPQHF. The DNA of the CDR3 is TGCAGTACGGGACAGTCCAATCAGCCCCAGCATTTT.

V gene TRBV30 combines with J gene TRBJ1-4; D remains ambiguous. V lost 1 base to trimming and J lost 6 bases, with 9 bases between them. CDR3 length: 13 amino acids. Per germline, CDR1 GTSNPN and CDR2 SVGIG (reference sequence). CDR3 sequence: CAWSEGVDEKLFF. The CDR3 DNA is TGTGCCTGGAGTGAAGGCGTGGATGAAAAACTGTTTTTT. The complete variable domain, with remaining parts taken from reference TRBV30 and TRBJ1-4, reads SQTIHQWPATLVQPVGSPLSLECTVEGTSNPNLYWYRQAAGRGLQLLFYSVGIGQISSEVPQNLSASRPQDRQFILSSKKLLLSDSGFYLCAWSEGVDEKLFFGSGTQLSVL.

This clonotype appeared a few times. CDR3 loop: CASSFVQSTDTQYF. The CDR3 nucleotides are TGTGCCAGCAGTTTCGTCCAGAGCACAGATACGCAGTATTTT. The V call is TRBV12-3 or TRBV12-4, the J call TRBJ2-3; D gene ambiguous. V gave up 3 bases and J gave up 0 bases, with 7 bases separating them. This CDR3 comprises 14 residues.

Only a few counts were recorded for this clonotype. The chain employs TRBV11-2 and TRBJ2-2, with 13 bases that match TRBD2. Losses at the gene ends were 5 bases for V and 1 base for J; bases not matched to a gene: 4. This CDR3 region has 17 residues. Germline CDR1 SGHAT, CDR2 FQNNGV. CDR3 sequence reads: CASSPWTSGRNTGELFF. CDR3 DNA: TGTGCCAGCAGCCCGTGGACTAGCGGGAGGAACACCGGGGAGCTGTTTTTT.

This rearrangement joins TRBV19 to TRBJ1-1; possible D gene TRBD1, 5 bases. Germline V gene data show CDR1 as LNHDA and CDR2 as SQIVND (reference sequence). This CDR3 region has 14 residues. V was cut by 5 bases and J by 0 bases, with 10 bases left in between. The CDR3, as DNA: TGTGCCAGTAGTTCGGGACCGATGAACACTGAAGCTTTCTTT. It specifies CASSSGPMNTEAFF.

The V gene is TRBV10-2, the J gene TRBJ2-3, with TRBD1 matching 7 bases. Losses at the gene ends were 1 base for V and 5 bases for J; bases not matched to a gene: 6. CDR3 length: 15 residues. Germline-derived CDR1 and CDR2 are WSHSY and SAAADI. The CDR3 loop is CASSEYRGYGDTQYF. CDR3 sequence (DNA): TGCGCCAGCAGTGAGTACAGGGGATACGGAGATACGCAGTATTTT.